Presented here are 17 T cell receptor beta chains from one specimen sequenced in a study of cytomegalovirus exposure and HLA in healthy donors. Libraries were prepared by immunoSEQ multiplex PCR; TCRdb keeps only in-frame clonotypes and omits some of them. The sample has fewer than 150,000 clones; 85% to 90% are singletons. Sequencing input: PBMCs. Receptors were obtained from a man between 18 and 29 years old in good health and CMV-seropositive.

The chain joins TRBV27 to TRBJ2-2; the D gene is possibly TRBD2 (7 bases). The CDR3 runs 15 residues. The ends were cut back, 3 bases at V and 2 bases at J, with 10 bases in the middle. The germline V gene has CDR1 MNHEY and CDR2 SMNVEV (reference sequence). As DNA, the CDR3 is TGTGCCAGCAGTTTCGGGGGGCTCAACACCGGGGAGCTGTTTTTT. Translated, it gives CASSFGGLNTGELFF.

V gene TRBV15 combines with J gene TRBJ1-5, with a weak D call TRBD1 (6 bases). The CDR3 runs to 16 residues. Per the germline V gene, CDR1 is LNHNV and CDR2 is YYDKDF (reference sequence). V shed 5 bases and J shed 3 bases, with 17 bases lying between them. Here the CDR3 DNA reads TGTGCCACCAGCCGACGTTCAGGGGTCCTCAATCAGCCCCAGCATTTT. Protein sequence: CATSRRSGVLNQPQHF. The entire variable domain, with the rest obtained from reference TRBV15 and TRBJ1-5, is as follows: DAMVIQNPRYQVTQFGKPVTLSCSQTLNHNVMYWYQQKSSQAPKLLFHYYDKDFNNEADTPDNFQSRRPNTSFCFLDIRSPGLGDTAMYLCATSRRSGVLNQPQHFGDGTRLSIL.

The chain joins TRBV6-1 to TRBJ2-2; the D gene is possibly TRBD1 (5 bases). There are 15 residues in the CDR3. Germline values: CDR1 MNHNS, CDR2 SASEGT. Trimming took 6 bases from V and 3 from J, leaving 14 bases between them. Written as DNA, the CDR3 is TGTGCCAGCAGGTTTGGTCAGGGTTACACCGGGGAGCTGTTTTTT. Its translation: CASRFGQGYTGELFF.

This chain uses TRBV5-1 with TRBJ1-3, with 8 nucleotides matching TRBD1. The CDR3 is 15 amino acids. With 5 bases clipped from V and 3 bases from J, the junction kept 7 bases outside the gene matches. Germline lookup yields CDR1 SGHRS and CDR2 YFSETQ. The CDR3 sequence is CASSLQGANGNTIYF. Here the CDR3 DNA reads TGCGCCAGCAGTCTGCAGGGGGCGAATGGAAACACCATATATTTT.

The V gene is TRBV5-1, the J gene TRBJ2-2, with no clear D. The CDR3 runs 15 residues. Germline-derived CDR1 and CDR2 are SGHRS and YFSETQ. V lost 3 bases to trimming and J lost 2 bases, with 11 bases between them. CDR3 nucleotides: TGCGCCAGCAGCTCTGACTCATTCAACACCGGGGAGCTGTTTTTT. Translating gives CASSSDSFNTGELFF.

The chain joins TRBV10-1 to TRBJ2-3; TRBD1 is a possible D gene (6 bases). Germline V gives CDR1 WNHNN, CDR2 SYGVQD (reference sequence). V was cut by 6 bases and J by 5 bases, with 12 bases left in between. This CDR3 spans 13 amino acids. The CDR3 reads CASRSGGGDTQYF. CDR3 bases: TGCGCCAGCAGAAGTGGGGGCGGAGATACGCAGTATTTT.

The gene calls are TRBV4-2 and TRBJ1-5; TRBD1 matches 7 bases. Looked up from germline, CDR1 is LGHNA and CDR2 is YNFKEQ. V lost 6 bases and J lost 5; bases outside the gene matches: 7. CDR3 length: 14 amino acids. The CDR3 protein is CASSLDRRDQPQHF. The CDR3 DNA is TGTGCCAGCAGTCTGGACAGGCGAGATCAGCCCCAGCATTTT.

The rearrangement links TRBV4-1 to TRBJ2-3, with a possible D match to TRBD2 (6 bases). Trimming left V 1 base short and J 2 bases short, with 13 bases between. The germline CDR1 and CDR2 sequences are MGHRA and YSYEKL. The CDR3 consists of 16 residues. In DNA, the CDR3 is TGCGCCAGCAGCCAAGGCGCTAGGACTATCACAGATACGCAGTATTTT. Translating gives CASSQGARTITDTQYF.

The genes are TRBV6-1 and TRBJ1-5; 9 bases fit TRBD1. CDR1 is MNHNS, CDR2 SASEGT, per germline. This CDR3 spans 14 amino acids. Trimming took 4 bases from V and 5 from J; bases not matched to a gene: 3. CDR3 loop: CASSGDRAYQPQHF. DNA of the CDR3: TGTGCCAGCAGTGGGGACAGGGCTTATCAGCCCCAGCATTTT.

The chain uses TRBV5-5 and TRBJ2-7, with no clear D. Germline CDR1 and CDR2: SGHKS and YYEKEE (reference sequence). With 2 bases removed from V and 2 bases from J, the gap between germline ends came to 14 bases. This CDR3 has 15 amino acids. The CDR3 coding sequence is TGTGCCAGCAGCTTCCTCTTTTCAGTTACCTACGAGCAGTACTTC. Amino acid sequence: CASSFLFSVTYEQYF. The whole variable domain, remainder taken from reference TRBV5-5 and TRBJ2-7, is DAGVTQSPTHLIKTRGQQVTLRCSPISGHKSVSWYQQVLGQGPQFIFQYYEKEERGRGNFPDRFSARQFPNYSSELNVNALLLGDSALYLCASSFLFSVTYEQYFGPGTRLTVT.

This clone was seen only a few times. Other DNA variants within this sample encode the same CDR3. The chain employs TRBV6-5 and TRBJ1-2, with TRBD1 matching 11 bases. Germline V lookup: CDR1 MNHEY, CDR2 SVGAGI. The CDR3 is 14 residues long. The V segment lost 6 bases and the J segment 5 bases; nucleotides outside the gene matches: 5. DNA of the CDR3: TGTGCCAGCAGGCCGGACAGGGGGCAATATGGCTACACCTTC. This codes for CASRPDRGQYGYTF.

CDR3 DNA: TGTGCCAGCACGGGGGACAGGGGGTCCTACAATGAGCAGTTCTTC. Translation gives CASTGDRGSYNEQFF. The chain combines TRBV6-1 with TRBJ2-1; 11 bases are shared with TRBD1. CDR3 length equals 15 residues. The germline V gene has CDR1 MNHNS and CDR2 SASEGT. J gave up 1 base and V 7 bases, and 3 bases lay outside the gene matches.

The chain carries TRBV6-1 and TRBJ2-7, with 8 bases identical to TRBD2. CDR1 is MNHNS and CDR2 is SASEGT in the germline V gene. V lost 2 bases and J lost 3; bases outside the gene matches: 15. The CDR3 totals 18 residues. The chain's CDR3 is CASSERVRLARRFYEQYF. The CDR3 region has the DNA TGTGCCAGCAGTGAAAGGGTCAGACTAGCGCGAAGGTTCTACGAGCAGTACTTC.

The V gene is TRBV7-3, the J gene TRBJ1-1, with TRBD1 as a possible D gene (6 bases). The CDR3 is 14 residues long. V was trimmed by 4 bases and J by 1 base, leaving 10 bases between them. Germline V gene lookup returns CDR1 SGHTA and CDR2 FQGTGA. CDR3 amino acids: CASSSHRENTEAFF. The DNA of the CDR3 is TGTGCCAGCAGCTCTCACAGGGAGAACACTGAAGCTTTCTTT.

The chain uses TRBV6-5 and TRBJ2-2; perhaps TRBD2 as D (6 bases). CDR3 size: 13 residues. V lost 2 bases and J 5 bases, leaving 6 bases between the germline ends. The germline V gene encodes CDR1 MNHEY and CDR2 SVGAGI. The CDR3 sequence is CASSYGGTGELFF. CDR3 nucleotides: TGTGCCAGCAGTTACGGGGGGACCGGGGAGCTGTTTTTT.

The genes are TRBV27 and TRBJ2-7; possible D gene TRBD1, 6 bases. V was pared by 9 bases and J by 3 bases, with 21 bases between. Germline assignment: CDR1 MNHEY and CDR2 SMNVEV (reference sequence). This CDR3 is built from 15 residues. CDR3 amino acids: CASSRGSLLIYEQYF. Written as DNA, the CDR3 is TGTGCCAGTTCCAGGGGTTCACTACTAATCTACGAGCAGTACTTC.

Only a few counts were recorded for this clone. The V call is TRBV5-1, the J call TRBJ1-2; a possible D gene is TRBD1 (5 bases). The CDR3 loop spans 12 amino acids. The V gene's germline CDR1 is SGHRS and CDR2 YFSETQ. The germline V and J ends were trimmed by 5 bases and 8 bases, with 13 bases remaining between them. CDR3 nucleotide sequence: TGCGCCAGCAGTCCGGGGGTGCGGGGCTACACCTTC. Protein: CASSPGVRGYTF.